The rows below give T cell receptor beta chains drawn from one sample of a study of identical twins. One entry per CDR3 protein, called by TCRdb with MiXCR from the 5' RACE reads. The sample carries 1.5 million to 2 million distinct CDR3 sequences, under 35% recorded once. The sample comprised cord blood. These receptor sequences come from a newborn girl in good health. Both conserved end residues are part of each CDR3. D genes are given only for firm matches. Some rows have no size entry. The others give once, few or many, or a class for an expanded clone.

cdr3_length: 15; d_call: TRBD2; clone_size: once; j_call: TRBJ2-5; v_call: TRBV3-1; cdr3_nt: TGTGCCAGCAGCCCCCCCGGGACTAGGGTCAATGAGCAGTACTTC; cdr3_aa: CASSPPGTRVNEQYF
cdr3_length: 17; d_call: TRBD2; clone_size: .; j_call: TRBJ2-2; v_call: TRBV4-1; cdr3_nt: TGCGCCAGCAGCCAGCCCGGGACTAGCGGGGTTACCGGGGAGCTGTTTTTT; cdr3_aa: CASSQPGTSGVTGELFF
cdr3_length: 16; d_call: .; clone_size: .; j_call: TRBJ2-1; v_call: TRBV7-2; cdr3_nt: TGTGCCAGCAGCTCGAGAGCGGGCAGGACCCACAATGAGCAGTTCTTC; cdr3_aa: CASSSRAGRTHNEQFF
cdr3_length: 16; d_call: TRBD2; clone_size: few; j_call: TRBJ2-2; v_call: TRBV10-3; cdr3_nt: TGTGCCATCAGCACCCAGCGGGAGATAGGAACCGGGGAGCTGTTTTTT; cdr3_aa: CAISTQREIGTGELFF
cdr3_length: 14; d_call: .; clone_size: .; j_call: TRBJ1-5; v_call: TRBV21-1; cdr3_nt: TGTGCCAGCAGGTCGGACAGGGGCAATCAGCCCCAGCATTTT; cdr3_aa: CASRSDRGNQPQHF
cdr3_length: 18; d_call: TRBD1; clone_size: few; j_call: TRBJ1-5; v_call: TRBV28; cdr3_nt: TGTGCCAGCACCCTCCCCTTGGGACAGGGGGGGTTGAGTCAGCCCCAGCATTTT; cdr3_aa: CASTLPLGQGGLSQPQHF
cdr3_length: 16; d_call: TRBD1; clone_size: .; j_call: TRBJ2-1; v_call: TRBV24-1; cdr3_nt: TGTGCCACCAGTGAGCCGGGACAGCGGTCCTACAATGAGCAGTTCTTC; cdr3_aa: CATSEPGQRSYNEQFF
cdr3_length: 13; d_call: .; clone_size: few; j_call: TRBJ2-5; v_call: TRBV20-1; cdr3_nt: TGCAGTGCTGGCCGTGTGGATCAAGAGACCCAGTACTTC; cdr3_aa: CSAGRVDQETQYF
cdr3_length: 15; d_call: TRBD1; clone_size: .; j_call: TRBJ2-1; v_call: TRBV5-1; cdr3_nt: TGCGCCAGCAGCTTGCTCGGACAGGGGGTTAATGAGCAGTTCTTC; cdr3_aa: CASSLLGQGVNEQFF
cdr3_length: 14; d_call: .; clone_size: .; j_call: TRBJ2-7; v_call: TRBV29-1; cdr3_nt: TGCAGCGTCGAGGGGGGCGGGAGCGGGTACGAGCAGTACTTC; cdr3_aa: CSVEGGGSGYEQYF
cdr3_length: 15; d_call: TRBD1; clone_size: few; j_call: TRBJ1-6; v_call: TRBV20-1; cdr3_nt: TGCAGTGCTAGAGCCCGAACAGGGGTCAATTCACCCCTCCACTTT; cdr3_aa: CSARARTGVNSPLHF
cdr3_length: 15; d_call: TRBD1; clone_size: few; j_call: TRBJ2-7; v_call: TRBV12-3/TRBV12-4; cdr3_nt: TGTGCCAGCAGTTTTTTTACAGGGGGTTACTACGAGCAGTACTTC; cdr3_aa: CASSFFTGGYYEQYF
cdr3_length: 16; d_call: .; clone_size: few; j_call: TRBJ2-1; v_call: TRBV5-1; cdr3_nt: TGCGCCAGCAGCTTGGTATTGAGAAGGGGCAGGAATGAGCAGTTCTTC; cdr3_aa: CASSLVLRRGRNEQFF
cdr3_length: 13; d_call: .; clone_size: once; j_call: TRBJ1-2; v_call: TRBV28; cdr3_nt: TGTGCCAGCAGTTTCTTCGGGGGGAATGGCTACACCTTC; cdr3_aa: CASSFFGGNGYTF
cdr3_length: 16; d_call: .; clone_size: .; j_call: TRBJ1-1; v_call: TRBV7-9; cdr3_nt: TGTGCCAGCAGTCAACCCGGCGGAGATCGGGTCACTGAAGCTTTCTTT; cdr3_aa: CASSQPGGDRVTEAFF
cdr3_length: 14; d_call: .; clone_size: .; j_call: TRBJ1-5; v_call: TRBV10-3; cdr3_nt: TGTGCCATCAGTGAGTCGACAACCGCCCAGCCCCAGCATTTT; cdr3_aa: CAISESTTAQPQHF
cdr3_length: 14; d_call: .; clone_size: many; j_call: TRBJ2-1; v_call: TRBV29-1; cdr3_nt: TGCAGCGTTCGAAACCTCCTCTCCTACAATGAGCAGTTCTTC; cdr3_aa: CSVRNLLSYNEQFF
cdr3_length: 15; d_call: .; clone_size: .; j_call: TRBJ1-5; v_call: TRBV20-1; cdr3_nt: TGCAGTGCTAGAGATTACGTAGCGGAGGATCAGCCCCAGCATTTT; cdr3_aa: CSARDYVAEDQPQHF
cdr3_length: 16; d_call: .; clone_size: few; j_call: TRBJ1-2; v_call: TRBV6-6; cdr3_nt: TGTGCCAGCAGTCGCGGGGGGGGCCAGGGGTACTATGGCTACACCTTC; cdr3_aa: CASSRGGGQGYYGYTF
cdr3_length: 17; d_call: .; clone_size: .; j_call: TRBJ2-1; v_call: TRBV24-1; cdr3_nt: TGTGCCACCAGTGAACGTAAATGGCGGGAAGGGTCCAATGAGCAGTTCTTC; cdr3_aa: CATSERKWREGSNEQFF
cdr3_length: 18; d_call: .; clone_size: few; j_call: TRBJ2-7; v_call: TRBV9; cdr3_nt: TGTGCCAGCAGCGTAGGAATTTATGGGGGACGTCCCGCCTACGAGCAGTACTTC; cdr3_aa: CASSVGIYGGRPAYEQYF
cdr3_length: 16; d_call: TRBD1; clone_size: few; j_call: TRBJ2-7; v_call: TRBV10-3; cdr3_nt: TGTGCCATCAGGTCGGGACAGGGCCCTAGCTCCTACGAGCAGTACTTC; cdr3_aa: CAIRSGQGPSSYEQYF
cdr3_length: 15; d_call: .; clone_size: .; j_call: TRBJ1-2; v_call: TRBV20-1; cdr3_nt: TGCAGTGCTAGAGATACCAAGGGAGCAAACTATGGCTACACCTTC; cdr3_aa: CSARDTKGANYGYTF
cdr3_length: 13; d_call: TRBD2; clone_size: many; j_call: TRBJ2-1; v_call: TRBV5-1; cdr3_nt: TGTGCCAGTACACTAGCGGGGTACAATGAGCAGTTCTTC; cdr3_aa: CASTLAGYNEQFF
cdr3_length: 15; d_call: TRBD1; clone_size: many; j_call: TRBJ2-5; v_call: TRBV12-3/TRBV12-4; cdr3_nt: TGTGCCAGCAGTTTGGGACAGATAATTCAAGAGACCCAGTACTTC; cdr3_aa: CASSLGQIIQETQYF
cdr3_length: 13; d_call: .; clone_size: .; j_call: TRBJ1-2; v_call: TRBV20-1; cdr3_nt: TGCAGTGCTATCCGGGGACCTAACTATGGCTACACCTTC; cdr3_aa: CSAIRGPNYGYTF
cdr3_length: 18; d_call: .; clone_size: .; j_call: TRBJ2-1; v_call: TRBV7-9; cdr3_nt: TGTGCCAGCAGCTTAGAACGGCATAGGGACAACTCCTACAATGAGCAGTTCTTC; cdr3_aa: CASSLERHRDNSYNEQFF
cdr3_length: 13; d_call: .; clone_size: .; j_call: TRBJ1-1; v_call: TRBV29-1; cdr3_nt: TGCAGCGTCCTCCCCGACAGGATCTCTGAGGCTTTCTTT; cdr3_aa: CSVLPDRISEAFF
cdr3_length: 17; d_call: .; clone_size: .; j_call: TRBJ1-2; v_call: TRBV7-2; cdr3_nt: TGTGCCAGCAGCTTAGGGCCAGGGGACACTGCTAACTATGGCTACACCTTC; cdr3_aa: CASSLGPGDTANYGYTF
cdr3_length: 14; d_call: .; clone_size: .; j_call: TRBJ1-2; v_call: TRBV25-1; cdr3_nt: TGTGCCAGCAGTGTGGATCAGGTTAGGTATGGCTACACCTTC; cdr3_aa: CASSVDQVRYGYTF
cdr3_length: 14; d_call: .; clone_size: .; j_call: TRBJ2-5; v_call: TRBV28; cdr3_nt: TGTGCCAGCAGTTTATCGTTCAGGCCAGAGACCCAGTACTTC; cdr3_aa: CASSLSFRPETQYF
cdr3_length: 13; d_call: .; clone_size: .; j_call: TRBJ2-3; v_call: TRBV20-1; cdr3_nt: TGCAGTGCTTACCATCCGGGACAAGATACGCAGTATTTT; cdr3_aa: CSAYHPGQDTQYF
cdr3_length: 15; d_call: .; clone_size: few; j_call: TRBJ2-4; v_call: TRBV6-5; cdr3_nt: TGTGCCAGCGGCTCGGCCCGCCTAGCCAAAAACATTCAGTACTTC; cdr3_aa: CASGSARLAKNIQYF
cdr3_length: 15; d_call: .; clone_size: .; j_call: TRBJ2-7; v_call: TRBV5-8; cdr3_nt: TGTGCCAGCAGCTTGGGCTTCTACAGGGCCTACGAGCAGTACTTC; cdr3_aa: CASSLGFYRAYEQYF
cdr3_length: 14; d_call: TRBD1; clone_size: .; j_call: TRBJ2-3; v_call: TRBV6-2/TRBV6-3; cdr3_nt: TGTGCCAGTCGCAACAGGGGGCGAACAGATACGCAGTATTTT; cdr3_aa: CASRNRGRTDTQYF